A selection of T cell receptor beta chains follows, all from one sample in a study of technical replicates of blood from a few donors. The assay was immunoSEQ multiplex PCR, and TCRdb's table has in-frame clones only and misses some. The sample has more than 75,000 clones, around 90% seen once. The sequenced sample was T cells isolated from PBMCs. The source of these receptors is a human donor in good health. Each CDR3 is given with its conserved first and last residue. A D gene is named only where the DNA matches it firmly. Not all rows give a size; the values are once, few, many and, for expanded clones, a class.

-	TRBD2	TRBV5-1	TRBJ2-3	TGCGCCAGCAGCTGGCGGGGGACGGTTCAATCTAGCACAGATACGCAGTATTTT	CASSWRGTVQSSTDTQYF
-	TRBD1	TRBV28	TRBJ1-4	TGTGCCAGCAGGCCGGGACAGGGCAACGAAAAACTGTTTTTT	CASRPGQGNEKLFF
-	-	TRBV5-1	TRBJ1-6	TGCGCCAGCAGCAAGTCGAGTGACTATAATTCACCCCTCCACTTT	CASSKSSDYNSPLHF
-	-	TRBV28	TRBJ1-2	TGTGCCAGCACTCTCCAGGCCTCCTATGGCTACACCTTC	CASTLQASYGYTF
-	-	TRBV6-5	TRBJ1-2	TGTGCCAGCAGTTACCGTCGGGAGTCCTATGGCTACACCTTC	CASSYRRESYGYTF
-	TRBD1	TRBV28	TRBJ2-6	TGTGCCAGCAGCTCGACAGGGGCAAAAGCCAACGTCCTGACTTTC	CASSSTGAKANVLTF
-	-	TRBV18	TRBJ2-5	TGTGCCAGCTCACTAAACGGGGTGGGGAAGCAGGAGACCCAGTACTTC	CASSLNGVGKQETQYF
once	-	TRBV4-1	TRBJ2-6	TGCGCCAGCAGCCAAGATCCAGGGTCCCTGGCCAACGTCCTGACTTTC	CASSQDPGSLANVLTF
-	-	TRBV18	TRBJ1-1	TGTGCCAGCTCACCACTACAGGGCGAGGGGAACACTGAAGCTTTCTTT	CASSPLQGEGNTEAFF
once	-	TRBV5-1	TRBJ1-4	TGCGCCAGCAGTACAGGGTGGGCTAATGAAAAACTGTTTTTT	CASSTGWANEKLFF
-	TRBD1	TRBV7-2	TRBJ1-2	TGTGCCAGCAGCCCCACCCTCGACAGGGACTTCCCCTATGGCTACACCTTC	CASSPTLDRDFPYGYTF
-	TRBD2	TRBV29-1	TRBJ2-7	TGCAGCGTTGCTAGCGGGGCTTACGAGCAGTACTTC	CSVASGAYEQYF
-	TRBD2	TRBV28	TRBJ2-1	TGTGCCAGCAGGGGGACTAGGAGGAATGAGCAGTTCTTC	CASRGTRRNEQFF
-	-	TRBV7-9	TRBJ1-3	TGTGCCGGATCAGGGTCCTCTGGAAACACCATATATTTT	CAGSGSSGNTIYF
-	TRBD1	TRBV5-4	TRBJ1-4	TGTGCCAGCAGCTTGAGACAGGGTGACGAAAAACTGTTTTTT	CASSLRQGDEKLFF
-	TRBD2	TRBV19	TRBJ2-2	TGTGCCAGTAGTATAAAAGTGTCGACTAGCGGGAGGCATACGAACACCGGGGAGCTGTTTTTT	CASSIKVSTSGRHTNTGELFF
-	-	TRBV28	TRBJ2-7	TGTGCCAGCAGTTTGTCTAGCGCCCTATCACCCTCCTACGAGCAGTACTTC	CASSLSSALSPSYEQYF
-	TRBD2	TRBV5-1	TRBJ2-2	TGCGCCAGCATAGAGGGCCTTAGCGGGAGGGCCCTCGACACCGGGGAGCTGTTTTTT	CASIEGLSGRALDTGELFF
-	TRBD1	TRBV5-1	TRBJ1-5	TGCGCCAGCAGCACGGGGACAGGGGATGGTCAGCCCCAGCATTTT	CASSTGTGDGQPQHF
once	TRBD1	TRBV18	TRBJ1-5	TGTGCCAGCTCACCGGGCGACAGGGATAGCAATCAGCCCCAGCATTTT	CASSPGDRDSNQPQHF
once	-	TRBV5-6	TRBJ2-5	TGTGCCAGCAGCTTGGTATCAGGATTAGAGACCCAGTACTTC	CASSLVSGLETQYF
-	-	TRBV6-1	TRBJ1-2	TGTGCCAGCAGTCCGAACGACGGAGGGGATGGCTACACCTTC	CASSPNDGGDGYTF
-	-	TRBV10-3	TRBJ2-7	TGTGCCATCAGTGACTCCCGGGGATCCGAGCAGTACTTC	CAISDSRGSEQYF
-	-	TRBV5-8	TRBJ2-1	TGTGCCAGCAGCTTAGGAGAAAATACCTACAATGAGCAGTTCTTC	CASSLGENTYNEQFF
-	-	TRBV9	TRBJ1-2	TGTGCCAGCAGCGTTACAGCTTCTAACTATGGCTACACCTTC	CASSVTASNYGYTF
-	-	TRBV19	TRBJ2-7	TGTGCCAGTAGCCTCCGGGACTTAGTCTACGAGCAGTACTTC	CASSLRDLVYEQYF
once	TRBD1	TRBV5-6	TRBJ1-1	TGTGCCAGCAGCCTAAGACAGGGGAGGATCACTGAAGCTTTCTTT	CASSLRQGRITEAFF
-	-	TRBV6-6	TRBJ1-2	TGTGCCAGCAGTTACTGGGACGGGAGAGGGTATGGCTACACCTTC	CASSYWDGRGYGYTF
-	-	TRBV2	TRBJ2-3	TGTGCCAGCCCCGTGGCCACAGATACGCAGTATTTT	CASPVATDTQYF
-	-	TRBV7-9	TRBJ2-2	TGTGCCAGCAGCCCTCGGGACAAGGAACTGGGGGACACCGGGGAGCTGTTTTTT	CASSPRDKELGDTGELFF
-	-	TRBV5-1	TRBJ2-3	TGCGCCAGCAGCTTGGGGACTAGCACAGATACGCAGTATTTT	CASSLGTSTDTQYF
-	TRBD2	TRBV2	TRBJ2-1	TGTGCCAGCAGTGACTGGGGGGGTAGGTACAATGAGCAGTTCTTC	CASSDWGGRYNEQFF
-	-	TRBV2	TRBJ2-1	TGTGCCAGCAGCTTAATCCGGGGCGGGAACAATGAGCAGTTCTTC	CASSLIRGGNNEQFF
-	-	TRBV5-4	TRBJ2-7	TGTGCCAGCAGCCCTTCACTCGGGGGGCTGATGAGCGAGCAGTACTTC	CASSPSLGGLMSEQYF
-	TRBD2	TRBV5-4	TRBJ2-7	TGTGCCAGCAATGAGCGGGAGGGCCGCGAGTACTTC	CASNEREGREYF
-	TRBD2	TRBV4-1	TRBJ2-7	TGCGCCAGCAGCCCGGCCGGGACTAGGGCCTACGAGCAGTACTTC	CASSPAGTRAYEQYF
-	TRBD1	TRBV7-8	TRBJ2-3	TGTGCCAGCAGCTCATTAACGGGACAGGGAGATACGCAGTATTTT	CASSSLTGQGDTQYF
-	-	TRBV10-3	TRBJ1-1	TGTGCCACCATAGGGGGGAACACTGAAGCTTTCTTT	CATIGGNTEAFF
-	-	TRBV5-1	TRBJ2-5	TGCGCCAGCAGATCCTCGGCCGGGAGTGCAGTGACCCAGTACTTC	CASRSSAGSAVTQYF
-	TRBD1	TRBV30	TRBJ2-4	TGTGCCTGGAGCGAATTCAGGGGGGCCAAAAACATTCAGTACTTC	CAWSEFRGAKNIQYF
-	-	TRBV9	TRBJ1-2	TGTGCCAGCAGCGTAGGGGAGGGAGGCTACACCTTC	CASSVGEGGYTF
-	TRBD1	TRBV9	TRBJ1-6	TGTGCCAGCAGCGAGGGACAGGAAGTCTATAATTCACCCCTCCACTTT	CASSEGQEVYNSPLHF
-	-	TRBV7-9	TRBJ2-3	TGTGCCAGCAGCTTAGGAACCCTTAGCGATGGGGATACGCAGTATTTT	CASSLGTLSDGDTQYF
-	-	TRBV4-1	TRBJ1-4	TGCGCCAGCAGCCACAGAGTAGGCATGCTGGAGTTAACTAATGAAAAACTGTTTTTT	CASSHRVGMLELTNEKLFF
-	-	TRBV27	TRBJ2-5	TGTGCCAGCAGTTTATGTGTTGCCAAACCGGACCAAGAGACCCAGTACTTC	CASSLCVAKPDQETQYF
-	TRBD2	TRBV19	TRBJ2-1	TGTGCCAGTAGAAGCTCGGAGACTAGCGGAACCCGGGGTTACAATGAGCAGTTCTTC	CASRSSETSGTRGYNEQFF
once	TRBD2	TRBV11-2	TRBJ2-7	TGTGCCAGCAGCCACCTAGCGGGAGGATCGGCCTACGAGCAGTACTTC	CASSHLAGGSAYEQYF